This T cell receptor (beta chain) was profiled in a study of blood T cell repertoires in COVID-19 (dated by TCRdb to the early 2020s). For the wider study: Collaborator samples came from the United States, Italy and Spain and covered acute and convalescent phases of COVID-19. The repertoires were made available in a free public database intended to serve as a resource for research on the immune response to SARS-CoV-2. HLA class I and class II types, where available, came from metadata supplied by the sample provider rather than from assay-based typing. Samples were obtained from the ongoing ImmuneRACE study (first 160 participants) and from 1,254 subjects provided by 6 global collaborators. Deeply sampled blood TCRbeta repertoires from subjects exposed to, actively infected with, or recovered from COVID-19 were included in the dataset. Sample metadata almost always included a de-identified subject ID, COVID-19 status, age in years and sex. The material from the prospective study consisted of cDNA or gDNA derived from T cells, B-cell-depleted T cells, or PBMCs. General conclusions and limits of the study: The amount of clinical and demographic metadata varied by source and participant and was provided uncurated.

Via the germline V gene, CDR1 is SGHRS and CDR2 YFSETQ. At the junction V is shortened by 4 bases and J by 0 bases; bases outside the gene matches: 11. CDR3 length: 18 amino acids, cysteine to phenylalanine. Just the 54-base CDR3 DNA is kept, in frame starting at base 1. TCRbeta CDR3 regions were amplified from genomic DNA using the immunoSEQ Assay, a bias-controlled multiplex PCR. As for how the authors treated the data: The number of nucleated cells in each sample was estimated from the amplification of reference gene primers within the assay. To quantify the absolute abundance of each unique TCRbeta CDR3 rearrangement, sequence reads were collapsed and filtered. Productive Simpson clonality was computed per sample as the square root of Simpson's diversity index over productive rearrangements. What TCRdb holds here is the immuneACCESS table cut down to in-frame rearrangements. Part of the clones is not present; checked against another copy, under half of the missing clones reflect an unresolved V gene, and the others are unexplained. D and trimming come from the DNA, and the V and J calls and clone size come from that table. Present in this sample are tens of thousands of clones, roughly four fifths of which were seen just once. Roughly 2% of the sample lies in the top ten.

Concerning this clone: Its specific antigen is unknown. Per-base quality was not reported, and no clone a single base away is much larger than it.

Collaborating institutions collected whole blood in K2EDTA tubes following their own protocols. For TCRbeta analysis, collaborators shipped samples in one of three forms: frozen whole blood, isolated PBMCs, or DNA extracted from either of those sample types. The chain is encoded by TRBV5-1 joined to TRBJ2-4, with 9 bases matching TRBD1. This clonotype was sampled from a woman between 55 and 75 years old with acute or convalescent COVID-19. Sequenced input: peripheral blood. The CDR3 in this case is CASSPSWDREIAKNIQYF. DNA sequence: TGCGCCAGCAGCCCATCTTGGGACAGGGAGATAGCCAAAAACATTCAGTACTTC.